This T cell receptor beta chain came from a study of blood T cell repertoires in COVID-19. At the level of the study: From the United States, Italy and Spain came samples of acute and convalescent COVID-19. From T cells, B-cell-depleted T cells, or PBMCs came the material, which was cDNA or gDNA.

TCRdb's copy holds only in-frame clones and misses some; the assay was immunoSEQ multiplex PCR. The data contain about 320,000 clones, approximately 88% of them singletons. The study recruited people aged about 18 to 95 years across some 23 US areas. Cohorts were assigned according to the clinical history that participants reported. V lost 5 bases and J 0 bases, leaving 7 bases between the germline ends. Germline assignment: CDR1 MDHEN and CDR2 SYDVKM. The CDR3 is 13 residues long. The specimen was PBMCs or T cells enriched from blood (not recorded which). This receptor was taken from a man aged 30 to 45 who had recovered from COVID-19. The J gene is TRBJ2-5, the V gene TRBV28; D remains unclear. CDR3 loop: CASSTENQETQYF. CDR3 coding DNA: TGTGCCAGCAGTACAGAAAACCAAGAGACCCAGTACTTC. The entire variable domain, with the rest obtained from reference TRBV28 and TRBJ2-5, is as follows: DVKVTQSSRYLVKRTGEKVFLECVQDMDHENMFWYRQDPGLGLRLIYFSYDVKMKEKGDIPEGYSVSREKKERFSLILESASTNQTSMYLCASSTENQETQYFGPGTRLLVL.